What follows are 20 T cell receptor beta chains derived from one specimen sequenced in a study of cytomegalovirus exposure and HLA in healthy donors. The PCR employed 60 Vbeta primers together with 13 Jbeta primers. The method was immunoSEQ multiplex PCR; TCRdb's version includes in-frame clones alone and lacks a portion of them. The sample gives under 150,000 clones, around 79% of which show up once; 3% to 3.5% is in the top ten. The specimen sequenced was PBMCs. The origin of the receptors is a female donor in good health and CMV-seronegative.

The chain recombines TRBV10-3 with TRBJ2-3, with TRBD2 as a possible D gene (6 bases). The CDR3 consists of 14 residues. Trimming pared 2 bases from V and 2 bases from J, leaving 8 bases between. CDR1 and CDR2 (germline): ENHRY, SYGVKD. In DNA, the CDR3 is TGTGCCATCAGTGAGCGGGACTTCACAGATACGCAGTATTTT. It encodes CAISERDFTDTQYF.

The chain joins TRBV7-8 to TRBJ1-2, with 7 bases fitting TRBD1. Germline V gives CDR1 SGHVS, CDR2 FQNEAQ. The CDR3 sequence is 15 residues long. With 1 base clipped from V and 3 bases from J, the junction kept 5 bases outside the gene matches. CDR3 protein: CASSLGGRGDYGYTF. The DNA of the CDR3 is TGTGCCAGCAGCTTAGGTGGCAGGGGGGACTATGGCTACACCTTC.

The chain is built from TRBV4-2 and TRBJ2-5; TRBD2 agrees at 12 bases. With V trimmed by 2 bases and J by 3 bases, 10 bases remained unmatched. The V gene's germline CDR1 is LGHNA and CDR2 YNFKEQ. CDR3 length: 18 amino acids. The CDR3, as DNA: TGTGCCAGCAGCCAATCTACTAGCGGGAGGTGGATCGAAGAGACCCAGTACTTC. It is translated as CASSQSTSGRWIEETQYF.

The chain carries TRBV7-2 and TRBJ1-5; tentative D call: TRBD1 (6 bases). Per the germline V gene, CDR1 is SGHTA and CDR2 is FQGNSA. V shed 4 bases and J shed 6 bases, with 13 bases lying between them. The CDR3 sequence is 14 residues long. The CDR3 spells CASSSNRESQPQHF. CDR3 DNA sequence: TGTGCCAGCAGCTCAAACAGGGAGAGTCAGCCCCAGCATTTT. The variable domain in full, completed from reference TRBV7-2 and TRBJ1-5, reads GAGVSQSPSNKVTEKGKDVELRCDPISGHTALYWYRQSLGQGLEFLIYFQGNSAPDKSGLPSDRFSAERTGGSVSTLTIQRTQQEDSAVYLCASSSNRESQPQHFGDGTRLSIL.

This chain connects TRBV28 to TRBJ2-7; 8 bases align to TRBD2. Trimming took 4 bases from V and 2 from J; bases not matched to a gene: 7. The germline CDR1 and CDR2 sequences are MDHEN and SYDVKM. This CDR3 contains 15 residues. The CDR3 DNA follows: TGTGCCAGCAGTTGGGGGAGCGGGGGAGCCTACGAGCAGTACTTC. Amino acids: CASSWGSGGAYEQYF.

The chain links TRBV7-8 to TRBJ2-1, with 10 bases lining up with TRBD1. J lost 8 bases, V lost 5 bases, and 6 bases had no gene match. CDR1 and CDR2 (germline): SGHVS, FQNEAQ. The CDR3 has 14 amino acids. The CDR3 coding sequence is TGTGCCAGCAGCCGCGGGACAGGGGAGGATGAGCAGTTCTTC. Its translation is CASSRGTGEDEQFF.

V usage is TRBV11-2 and J usage is TRBJ1-1; D not certain. V lost 1 base and J 12 bases, leaving 21 bases between the germline ends. Germline-derived CDR1 and CDR2 are SGHAT and FQNNGV. This CDR3 spans 15 amino acids. The chain's CDR3 is CASSLVPSRSGRTFF. The CDR3, as DNA: TGTGCCAGCAGCTTAGTCCCCTCAAGGAGCGGAAGAACTTTCTTT.

This chain uses TRBV5-1 with TRBJ2-1, with 11 bases matching TRBD2. The V and J ends lost 0 bases and 8 bases, in that order; junction bases with no gene match: 4. Germline V gene sequence: CDR1 SGHRS, CDR2 YFSETQ. This CDR3 contains 15 residues. The CDR3 region has the DNA TGCGCCAGCAGCTTGGAACTAGCGGGGGAGGATGAGCAGTTCTTC. Its protein is CASSLELAGEDEQFF.

Of note for this clone: Other DNA sequences within the sample encode an identical CDR3. The CDR3 reads CSVGGGSYNEQFF. In DNA form, the CDR3 reads TGCAGCGTTGGGGGGGGCTCCTACAATGAGCAGTTCTTC. The chain employs TRBV29-1 and TRBJ2-1, with 7 bases that match TRBD2. CDR3 length: 13 amino acids. Germline trimming cut 4 bases from V and 0 bases from J; bases unmatched to any gene: 0. Germline-derived CDR1 and CDR2 are SQVTM and ANQGSEA.

This clone was observed a handful of times. The chain carries TRBV30 and TRBJ2-2, with a possible D match to TRBD2 (7 bases). Germline assignment: CDR1 GTSNPN and CDR2 SVGIG (reference sequence). This CDR3 is built from 13 residues. V was shortened by 4 bases and J by 7 bases, with 13 bases between the two germline ends. CDR3: CAWMAGAVGELFF. In DNA, the CDR3 is TGTGCCTGGATGGCGGGGGCGGTCGGGGAGCTGTTTTTT.

This chain uses TRBV19 with TRBJ2-5; 10 bases are a match to TRBD2. CDR3 length equals 19 residues. V shed 5 bases and J 2 bases; nucleotides not matched to a gene: 17. The germline gives CDR1 LNHDA, CDR2 SQIVND (reference sequence). The CDR3 reads CASSHRGLGSGREQETQYF. The CDR3 bases are TGTGCCAGTAGTCACCGGGGTTTGGGGAGCGGGAGGGAGCAAGAGACCCAGTACTTC.

In this sample, this clone turned up a few times. The chain carries TRBV27 and TRBJ1-5; TRBD1 agrees at 10 bases. Germline V CDR1 and CDR2: MNHEY, SMNVEV (reference sequence). The CDR3 runs to 13 residues. Trimming cost V 4 bases and J 15 bases; bases outside gene matches: 9. CDR3 loop: CASSWAGQGKMHF. CDR3 in DNA: TGTGCCAGCAGTTGGGCGGGACAGGGGAAGATGCATTTT.

A single count supports this clone. V is TRBV29-1 and J is TRBJ2-1; D is possibly TRBD2 (6 bases). Looked up from germline, CDR1 is SQVTM and CDR2 is ANQGSEA. V was trimmed by 5 bases and J by 7 bases, leaving 15 bases between them. The CDR3 is 13 residues long. The CDR3: CSVRGTSVNEQFF. CDR3 DNA: TGCAGCGTTCGCGGGACTTCTGTTAATGAGCAGTTCTTC.

There are a few counts of this clone. The J gene is TRBJ1-1, the V gene TRBV7-9; TRBD1 matches at 10 bases. In germline, CDR1 is SEHNR, CDR2 FQNEAQ (reference sequence). The CDR3 is 14 amino acids. Unmatched junction bases numbered 8, after V lost 1 base and J lost 12 bases. CDR3 in DNA: TGTGCCAGCAGCTTAGTTCTTGGGACAGGGGATACTTTCTTT. This gives the protein CASSLVLGTGDTFF.

The chain is built from TRBV10-3 and TRBJ2-6; weak D call: TRBD2 (6 bases). Germline V lookup: CDR1 ENHRY, CDR2 SYGVKD. The V end lost 4 bases, the J end lost 0 bases, and 10 bases lay between the germline ends. There are 16 residues in the CDR3. The CDR3 region has the DNA TGTGCCATCAGTGGAACTAGCAACTCTGGGGCCAACGTCCTGACTTTC. Amino acids: CAISGTSNSGANVLTF.

The chain has TRBV9 and TRBJ2-1; 7 bases are shared with TRBD1. J lost 3 bases, V lost 3 bases, and 12 bases had no gene match. Germline loops: CDR1 SGDLS, CDR2 YYNGEE. The CDR3 runs 17 residues. This CDR3 reads CASSAELQGFHYNEQFF. The CDR3 DNA is TGTGCCAGCAGCGCGGAATTACAGGGGTTTCACTACAATGAGCAGTTCTTC.

This clone was found a few times. The rearrangement joins TRBV30 to TRBJ1-1; 9 bases align to TRBD1. Germline trimming cut 4 bases from V and 6 bases from J; bases unmatched to any gene: 6. The CDR3 spans 13 residues. Germline loops: CDR1 GTSNPN, CDR2 SVGIG (reference sequence). The CDR3 DNA sequence: TGTGCCTGGATGGGGACAGGGAGAGCTGAAGCTTTCTTT. Protein sequence: CAWMGTGRAEAFF.

This clone was seen a single time. This chain uses TRBV19 with TRBJ2-3; 14 bases are a match to TRBD2. This CDR3 is built from 13 residues. J lost 5 bases, V lost 9 bases, and 1 base had no gene match. Per the germline V gene, CDR1 is LNHDA and CDR2 is SQIVND (reference sequence). Here the CDR3 reads CASGLAGGDTQYF. Here the CDR3 DNA reads TGTGCCAGCGGACTAGCGGGAGGAGATACGCAGTATTTT.

This sequence joins TRBV6-5 and TRBJ1-1, with D perhaps matching TRBD1 (6 bases). The CDR3 loop spans 14 amino acids. V gave up 11 bases and J gave up 6 bases, with 22 bases separating them. Looked up from germline, CDR1 is MNHEY and CDR2 is SVGAGI. CDR3 in amino acids: CAPGAGACAAEAFF. Here the CDR3 DNA reads TGTGCCCCAGGTGCAGGGGCCTGTGCTGCTGAAGCTTTCTTT.

The V and J genes are TRBV30 and TRBJ1-2; a possible D gene is TRBD1 (5 bases). The germline gives CDR1 GTSNPN, CDR2 SVGIG (reference sequence). The length of the CDR3 is 13 residues. Trimming shortened V by 5 bases and J by 3 bases, and 13 bases separated the two germline ends. Here the CDR3 DNA reads TGTGCCTGGCGGGCAGGGCGCGACTATGGCTACACCTTC. Protein product: CAWRAGRDYGYTF.